The next 13 T cell receptor beta chains were all read from a single sample in a study of CD8 T cells in ankylosing spondylitis. TCRdb processed the 5' RACE reads anew with MiXCR; each CDR3 protein has one entry. Among approximately 88,000 distinct CDR3 sequences listed, around 10% were seen once. Sequencing was performed on blood, either unsorted or a sorted T cell fraction (not recorded which). All receptors derive from a male donor with ankylosing spondylitis or in good health (not recorded which).

As concerns this clonotype: Just one base apart from a much larger clone, this may be a read error. This chain uses TRBV3-1 with TRBJ2-7; 7 bases line up with TRBD2. Germline CDR1 and CDR2: LGHDT and YNNKEL (reference sequence). The V segment lost 4 bases and the J segment 5 bases; nucleotides outside the gene matches: 11. The CDR3 consists of 15 residues. The CDR3 bases are TGTGCCAGCAGCCTTCCGGAACTAGCGACCCACGAGCAGTACTTC. The encoded protein is CASSLPELATHEQYF.

This clonotype has more than one count but fewer than ten. The V and J genes are TRBV4-2 and TRBJ2-7, with 7 bases matching TRBD2. Germline CDR1 and CDR2: LGHNA and YNFKEQ. Germline trimming cut 0 bases from V and 3 bases from J; bases unmatched to any gene: 5. The CDR3 covers 15 residues. This CDR3 reads CASSQERTRNYEQYF. In DNA form, the CDR3 reads TGTGCCAGCAGCCAAGAGCGGACTAGAAACTACGAGCAGTACTTC.

This clonotype was seen at least ten times. This chain links TRBV6-1 with TRBJ2-3; the D gene is possibly TRBD2 (5 bases). Germline V gene data show CDR1 as MNHNS and CDR2 as SASEGT. The CDR3 has 17 amino acids. V was trimmed by 2 bases and J by 0 bases, leaving 15 bases between them. The CDR3 reads CASSELGGYYSTDTQYF. CDR3 sequence (DNA): TGTGCCAGCAGTGAACTCGGCGGGTACTATAGCACAGATACGCAGTATTTT.

As concerns this clonotype: A much larger clone differs from this one at a single base, so this may be a read error. The V call is TRBV6-5, the J call TRBJ2-1; tentatively, D is TRBD1 (6 bases). The V and J ends lost 10 bases and 10 bases respectively, with 14 bases between them. Germline V gene data show CDR1 as MNHEY and CDR2 as SVGAGI. The CDR3 is made up of 11 amino acids. The CDR3 bases are TGTGCCAACACAGGGTCTTTCGAGCAGTTCTTC. Translation gives CANTGSFEQFF.

This clonotype appeared many times. V and J are TRBV12-3 or TRBV12-4 and TRBJ2-1; TRBD2 aligns across 11 bases. The length of the CDR3 is 16 residues. V gave up 6 bases and J gave up 8 bases; unmatched junction bases: 12. CDR3 sequence (DNA): TGTGCCAGCAGCAATCCGGGACTAGCGGCTTCGGATGAGCAGTTCTTC. Translation: CASSNPGLAASDEQFF.

This clonotype showed up many times. The CDR3 sequence: CATSRFVGLAGHYEQYF. In nucleotides, the CDR3 is TGTGCCACCAGCAGATTCGTCGGACTAGCGGGGCATTACGAGCAGTACTTC. This rearrangement joins TRBV15 to TRBJ2-7; 12 positions agree with TRBD2. The CDR3 loop spans 17 amino acids. J was trimmed by 4 bases and V by 2 bases; bases with no gene match: 9. Germline values: CDR1 LNHNV, CDR2 YYDKDF (reference sequence).

As for this clonotype: This may come from a read error, since a much larger clone is one base off. This chain connects TRBV28 to TRBJ2-7; TRBD1 or TRBD2 may be the D gene (6 bases each). The CDR3 runs to 15 residues. Germline V gene data show CDR1 as MDHEN and CDR2 as SYDVKM. Between the trimmed V and J ends, which lost 6 bases and 4 bases, there was a span of 19 bases. CDR3 residues: CASSSLVGGRYEQYF. The CDR3 nucleotides are TGTGCCAGCAGCTCCCTGGTGGGGGGCAGGTACGAGCAGTACTTC.

The chain employs TRBV7-2 and TRBJ2-1; TRBD1 agrees at 9 bases. The ends lost 5 bases at V and 7 bases at J; junction bases unmatched: 9. CDR3 size: 15 residues. In germline, CDR1 is SGHTA, CDR2 FQGNSA. CDR3 residues: CASSIPGTGRNEQFF. The CDR3 bases are TGTGCCAGCAGCATTCCCGGGACAGGGAGGAATGAGCAGTTCTTC.

Comment on this clonotype: Its ends do not fully match the called genes, so a read error is possible. The V and J genes are TRBV4-2 and TRBJ2-7; 9 bases match TRBD2. The germline gives CDR1 LGHNA, CDR2 YNFKEQ. The length of the CDR3 is 15 residues. The CDR3 sequence is CTSSQVTSGSYEQYF. The CDR3 region has the DNA TGTACCAGCAGCCAAGTGACTAGCGGATCCTACGAGCAGTACTTC.

Comment on this clonotype: This may stem from a read error, because a much larger clone lies one nucleotide away. The chain combines TRBV12-3 or TRBV12-4 with TRBJ1-2; the D gene is possibly TRBD1 (5 bases). The V end was cut by 6 bases, the J end by 4 bases, with 12 bases between. This CDR3 has 13 amino acids. As DNA, the CDR3 is TGTGCCAGCAGGAAACAGGAGGTCTATGGCTACACCTTC. Residues: CASRKQEVYGYTF.

Ten or more counts support this clonotype. The V and J genes are TRBV10-3 and TRBJ2-1; 10 bases fit TRBD2. Per the germline V gene, CDR1 is ENHRY and CDR2 is SYGVKD. CDR3 length equals 17 residues. Trimming took 0 bases from V and 8 from J; bases not matched to a gene: 10. The CDR3 DNA sequence: TGTGCCATCAGTGAGTCTTCCAGCGGGGGGGCCCGGGATGAGCAGTTCTTC. Its translation is CAISESSSGGARDEQFF.

At least ten counts were recorded for this clonotype. In DNA, the CDR3 is TGTGCCACCGTAGGGATATTAGGCACTGAAGCTTTCTTT. Translated, it gives CATVGILGTEAFF. V gene TRBV15 combines with J gene TRBJ1-1; no definite D call. The ends were cut back, 8 bases at V and 4 bases at J, with 14 bases in the middle. Germline V gene sequence: CDR1 LNHNV, CDR2 YYDKDF (reference sequence). The CDR3 spans 13 residues.

This clonotype was observed a few times. This rearrangement joins TRBV29-1 to TRBJ2-5, with D possibly being TRBD1 or TRBD2 (6 bases each). CDR3 length: 14 amino acids. Germline V gives CDR1 SQVTM, CDR2 ANQGSEA. V dropped 6 bases and J dropped 4 bases, with 18 bases sitting between them. As DNA, the CDR3 is TGCAGCGTGAACGGGGGCCGATTTGGAGAGACCCAGTACTTC. This gives the protein CSVNGGRFGETQYF.